This TCR beta chain derives from a study of OX40 agonist ivuxolimab in advanced cancers. The overall study: Mean age around 60 years, range 23 to 79; roughly 82% male. One hepatocellular carcinoma and two cutaneous melanoma patients partially responded. Eligibility admitted prior anti-PD-1, anti-PD-L1 or anti-CTLA-4 therapy; about 40% had some. The study, taken as a whole, reports: Antigen specificity remained undetermined for the expanded peripheral T cells.

Sequencing was performed with immunoSEQ multiplex PCR; in TCRdb, only in-frame clones are kept and a portion is missing. The data contain 55,000 to 90,000 clones, around 90% of them singletons. The CDR3 runs to 13 residues. The germline CDR1 and CDR2 sequences are SQVTM and ANQGSEA. With 6 bases removed from V and 4 bases from J, the gap between germline ends came to 15 bases. On this clone itself: Its antigen is not known.

The sequencing used CD4+ or CD8+ T cells sorted from blood, collected in a trial of the OX40 agonist ivuxolimab. This chain connects TRBV29-1 to TRBJ1-1; D unresolved. The TCR was taken from an adult with an advanced solid tumor such as melanoma, head and neck, liver or kidney cancer. Written as DNA, the CDR3 is TGCAGCGTCGGACGAGCGGCGGGCACTGAAGCTTTCTTT. As protein: CSVGRAAGTEAFF.